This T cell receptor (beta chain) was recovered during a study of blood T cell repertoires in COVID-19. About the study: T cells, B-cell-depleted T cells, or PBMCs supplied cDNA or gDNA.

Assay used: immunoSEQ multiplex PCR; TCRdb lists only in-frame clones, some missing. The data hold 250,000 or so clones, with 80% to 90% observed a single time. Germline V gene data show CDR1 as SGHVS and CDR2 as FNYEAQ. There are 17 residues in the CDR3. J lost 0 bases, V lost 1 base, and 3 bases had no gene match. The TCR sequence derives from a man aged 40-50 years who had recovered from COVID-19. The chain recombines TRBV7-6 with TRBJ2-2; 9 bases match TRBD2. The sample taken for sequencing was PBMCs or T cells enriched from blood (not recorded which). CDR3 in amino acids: CASSLDERGANTGELFF. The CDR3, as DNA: TGTGCCAGCAGCTTAGATGAGCGGGGGGCGAACACCGGGGAGCTGTTTTTT. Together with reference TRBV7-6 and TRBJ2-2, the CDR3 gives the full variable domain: GAGVSQSPRYKVTKRGQDVALRCDPISGHVSLYWYRQALGQGPEFLTYFNYEAQQDKSGLPNDRFSAERPEGSISTLTIQRTEQRDSAMYRCASSLDERGANTGELFFGEGSRLTVL.